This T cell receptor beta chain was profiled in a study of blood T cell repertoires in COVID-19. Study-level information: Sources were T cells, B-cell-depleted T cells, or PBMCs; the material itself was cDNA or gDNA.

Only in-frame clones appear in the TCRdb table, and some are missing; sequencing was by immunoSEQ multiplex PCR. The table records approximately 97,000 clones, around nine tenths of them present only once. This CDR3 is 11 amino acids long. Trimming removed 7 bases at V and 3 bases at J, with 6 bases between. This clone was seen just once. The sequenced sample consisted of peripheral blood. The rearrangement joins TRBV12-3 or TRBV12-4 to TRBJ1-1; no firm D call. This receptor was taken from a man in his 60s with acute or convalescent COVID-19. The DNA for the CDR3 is TGTGCCAGCATTTCCTACACTGAAGCTTTCTTT. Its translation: CASISYTEAFF.